The TCR beta chain described here comes from a study of siplizumab effects on memory and regulatory T cells. As concerns this clone: No antigen is known for it.

Method: immunoSEQ multiplex PCR; TCRdb's copy keeps in-frame clones and lacks some. The table shows approximately 75,000 clones, with 93% occurring only once. Study findings and constraints: Few alloreactive clones mapped to unstimulated subsets. Significantly reduced by siplizumab was the cumulative frequency of alloreactive sequences, namely those traceable to unstimulated CD4+ memory cells.

V was trimmed by 9 bases and J by 1 base, leaving 17 bases between them. Looked up from germline, CDR1 is LNHNV and CDR2 is YYDKDF (reference sequence). This CDR3 comprises 15 residues. Sequencing was performed on CD8+ T cells sorted from blood. This clonotype was sampled from a human donor in good health. The chain recombines TRBV15 with TRBJ2-3; tentative D call: TRBD2 (6 bases). The CDR3 bases are TGTGCCACAGACCCCGGGGCGGGACGCACAGATACGCAGTATTTT. As protein: CATDPGAGRTDTQYF.